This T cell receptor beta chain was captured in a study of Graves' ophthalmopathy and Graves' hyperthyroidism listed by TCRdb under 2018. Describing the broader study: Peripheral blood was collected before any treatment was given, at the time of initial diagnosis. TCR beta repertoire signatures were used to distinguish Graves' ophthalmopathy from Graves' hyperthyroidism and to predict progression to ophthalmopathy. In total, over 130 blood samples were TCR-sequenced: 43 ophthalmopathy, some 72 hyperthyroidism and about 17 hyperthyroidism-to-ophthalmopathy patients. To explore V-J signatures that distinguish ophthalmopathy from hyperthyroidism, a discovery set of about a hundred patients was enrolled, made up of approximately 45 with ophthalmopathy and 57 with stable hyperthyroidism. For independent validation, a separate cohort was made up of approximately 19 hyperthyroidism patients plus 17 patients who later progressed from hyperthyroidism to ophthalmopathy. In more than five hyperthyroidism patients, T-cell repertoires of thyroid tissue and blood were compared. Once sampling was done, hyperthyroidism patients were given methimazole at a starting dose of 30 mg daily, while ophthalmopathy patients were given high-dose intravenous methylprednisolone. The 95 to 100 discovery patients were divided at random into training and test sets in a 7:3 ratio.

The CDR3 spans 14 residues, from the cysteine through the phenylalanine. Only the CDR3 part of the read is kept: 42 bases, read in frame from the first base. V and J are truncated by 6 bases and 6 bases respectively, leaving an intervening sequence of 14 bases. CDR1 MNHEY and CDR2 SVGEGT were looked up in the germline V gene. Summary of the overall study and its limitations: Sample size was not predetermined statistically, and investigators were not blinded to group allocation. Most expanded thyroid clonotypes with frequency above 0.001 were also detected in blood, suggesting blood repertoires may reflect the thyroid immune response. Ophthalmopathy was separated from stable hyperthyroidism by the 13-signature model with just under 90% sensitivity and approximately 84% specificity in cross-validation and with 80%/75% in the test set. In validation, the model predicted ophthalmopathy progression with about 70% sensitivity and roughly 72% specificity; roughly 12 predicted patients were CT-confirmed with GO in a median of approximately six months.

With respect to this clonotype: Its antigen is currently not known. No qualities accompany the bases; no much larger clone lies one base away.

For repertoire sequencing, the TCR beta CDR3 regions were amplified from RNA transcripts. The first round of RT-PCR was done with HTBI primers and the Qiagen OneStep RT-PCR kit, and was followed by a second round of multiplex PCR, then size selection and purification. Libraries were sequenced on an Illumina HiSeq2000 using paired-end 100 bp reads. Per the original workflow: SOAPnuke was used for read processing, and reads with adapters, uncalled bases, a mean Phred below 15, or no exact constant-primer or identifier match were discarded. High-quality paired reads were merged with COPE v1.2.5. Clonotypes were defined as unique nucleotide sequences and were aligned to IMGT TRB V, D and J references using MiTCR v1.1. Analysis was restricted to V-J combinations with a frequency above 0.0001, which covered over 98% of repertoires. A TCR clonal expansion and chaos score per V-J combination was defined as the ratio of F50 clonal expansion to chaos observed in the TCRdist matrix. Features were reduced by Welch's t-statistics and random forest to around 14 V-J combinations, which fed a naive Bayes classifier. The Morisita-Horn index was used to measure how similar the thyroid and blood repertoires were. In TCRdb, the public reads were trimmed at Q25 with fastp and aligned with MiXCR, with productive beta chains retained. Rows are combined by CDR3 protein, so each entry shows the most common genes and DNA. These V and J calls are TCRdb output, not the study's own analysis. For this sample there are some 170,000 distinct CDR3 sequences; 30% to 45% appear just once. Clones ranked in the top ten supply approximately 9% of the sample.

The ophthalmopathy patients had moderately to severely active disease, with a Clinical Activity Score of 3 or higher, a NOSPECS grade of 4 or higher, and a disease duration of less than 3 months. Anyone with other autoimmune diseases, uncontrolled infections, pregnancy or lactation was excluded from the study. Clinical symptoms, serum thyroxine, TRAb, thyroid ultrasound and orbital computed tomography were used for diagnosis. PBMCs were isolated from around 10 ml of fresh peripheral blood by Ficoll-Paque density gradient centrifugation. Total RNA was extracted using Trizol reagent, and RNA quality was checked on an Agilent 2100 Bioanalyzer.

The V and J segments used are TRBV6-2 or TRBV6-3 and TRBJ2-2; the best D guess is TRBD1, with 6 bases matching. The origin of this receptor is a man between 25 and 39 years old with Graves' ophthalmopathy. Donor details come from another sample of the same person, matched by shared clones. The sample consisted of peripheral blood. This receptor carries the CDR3 CASSQGRSSGELFF. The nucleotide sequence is TGTGCCAGCAGCCAGGGGAGATCCTCCGGGGAGCTGTTTTTT.